A selection of T cell receptor beta chains follows, all from one sample in a study of shared clonotypes between healthy human individuals. This table comes from immunoSEQ multiplex PCR, and its TCRdb copy is limited to in-frame clones, with some not included. This repertoire shows over a million clones, roughly 95% found once; its top ten account for approximately 1.2%. Sequences were obtained from naive CD4+ T cells sorted from blood. The receptor source for this set is a man aged 30 to 39 in good health. Each CDR3 is given with its conserved first and last residue.

v_call	j_call	cdr3_aa
TRBV28	TRBJ1-1	CASRRDTVNTEAFF
TRBV29-1	TRBJ1-2	CSVAGQENYGYTF
TRBV7-6	TRBJ2-5	CASSNIPRTSGIQETQYF
TRBV5-4	TRBJ2-4	CASSLAAGPLNIQYF
TRBV11-2	TRBJ1-2	CASSLFGRDDYGYTF
TRBV4-1	TRBJ2-2	CASSQGTSGTVTGELFF
TRBV28	TRBJ2-7	CASSLTFRRGRPLFEQYF
TRBV28	TRBJ2-1	CASSFQWAGGTSSLPTYNEQFF
TRBV28	TRBJ2-1	CASRRGGLNEQFF
TRBV7-8	TRBJ1-1	CASSLVRTRETEAFF
TRBV18	TRBJ2-7	CASSPNGSLSSYEQYF
TRBV5-1	TRBJ2-1	CASSLGLAGPYNEQFF
TRBV7-9	TRBJ1-5	CASSPGGRSNQPQHF